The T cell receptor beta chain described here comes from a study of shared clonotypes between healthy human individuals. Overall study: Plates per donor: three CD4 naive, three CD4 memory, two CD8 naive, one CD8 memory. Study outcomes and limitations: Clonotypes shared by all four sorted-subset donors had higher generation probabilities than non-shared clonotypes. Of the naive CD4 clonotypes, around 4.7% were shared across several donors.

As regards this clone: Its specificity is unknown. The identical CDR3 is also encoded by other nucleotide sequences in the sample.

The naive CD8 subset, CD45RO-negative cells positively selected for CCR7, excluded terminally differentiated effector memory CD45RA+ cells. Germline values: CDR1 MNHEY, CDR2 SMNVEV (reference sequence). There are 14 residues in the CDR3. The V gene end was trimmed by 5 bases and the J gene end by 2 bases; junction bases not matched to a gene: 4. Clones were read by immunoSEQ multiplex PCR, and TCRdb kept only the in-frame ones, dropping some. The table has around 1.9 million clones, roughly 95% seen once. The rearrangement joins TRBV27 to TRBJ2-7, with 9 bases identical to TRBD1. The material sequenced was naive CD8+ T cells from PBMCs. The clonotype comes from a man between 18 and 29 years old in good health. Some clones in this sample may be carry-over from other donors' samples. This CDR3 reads CASSPGQGTYEQYF. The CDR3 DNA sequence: TGTGCCAGCAGTCCGGGACAGGGAACCTACGAGCAGTACTTC.